This T cell receptor beta chain was documented in a study of T cell responses to AZD1222 COVID-19 vaccine. Looking at the study overall: Combined were second doses at about 4 or about 12 weeks.

Assay: immunoSEQ multiplex PCR; the TCRdb copy retains only in-frame clones and omits some. The repertoire includes 100,000 to 150,000 clones, about nine tenths of them detected once, and around 7.2% sits in the top ten. Worth noting for this clone: Its antigen is still unknown.

General study points: The donor group comprised mostly white British people and more females; the analysis possibly underestimated clonal diversity. Baseline serostatus was positive in only a handful of AZD1222 recipients. Spike-wide coverage was observed for vaccine-associated CD4 TCRs, with dominant responses at 160-218 and 743-854.

With 10 bases removed from V and 0 bases from J, the gap between germline ends came to 13 bases. The length of the CDR3 is 13 residues. The germline CDR1 and CDR2 sequences are MDHEN and SYDVKM. The sequence came from an adult in good health. Sequenced material: peripheral blood, taken on day 0 of AZD1222 vaccination. V and J are TRBV28 and TRBJ2-7; D is unclear. CDR3 residues: CATSEGSSYEQYF. The CDR3 nucleotides read TGTGCCACTTCGGAAGGAAGCTCCTACGAGCAGTACTTC.